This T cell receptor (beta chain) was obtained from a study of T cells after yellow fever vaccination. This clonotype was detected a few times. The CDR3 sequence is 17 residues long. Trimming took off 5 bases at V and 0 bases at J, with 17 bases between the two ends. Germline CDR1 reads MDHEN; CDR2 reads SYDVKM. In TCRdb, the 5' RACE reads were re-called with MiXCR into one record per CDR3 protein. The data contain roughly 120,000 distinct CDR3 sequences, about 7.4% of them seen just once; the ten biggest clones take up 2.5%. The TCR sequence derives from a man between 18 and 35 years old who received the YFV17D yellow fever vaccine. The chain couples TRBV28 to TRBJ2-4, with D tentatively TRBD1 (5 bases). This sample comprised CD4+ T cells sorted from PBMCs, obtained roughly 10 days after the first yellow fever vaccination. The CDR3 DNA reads TGTGCCAGCAGTCCCTCGGACATGCTCTTAGCCAAAAACATTCAGTACTTC. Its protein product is CASSPSDMLLAKNIQYF. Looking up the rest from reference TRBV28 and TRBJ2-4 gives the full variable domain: DVKVTQSSRYLVKRTGEKVFLECVQDMDHENMFWYRQDPGLGLRLIYFSYDVKMKEKGDIPEGYSVSREKKERFSLILESASTNQTSMYLCASSPSDMLLAKNIQYFGAGTRLSVL.